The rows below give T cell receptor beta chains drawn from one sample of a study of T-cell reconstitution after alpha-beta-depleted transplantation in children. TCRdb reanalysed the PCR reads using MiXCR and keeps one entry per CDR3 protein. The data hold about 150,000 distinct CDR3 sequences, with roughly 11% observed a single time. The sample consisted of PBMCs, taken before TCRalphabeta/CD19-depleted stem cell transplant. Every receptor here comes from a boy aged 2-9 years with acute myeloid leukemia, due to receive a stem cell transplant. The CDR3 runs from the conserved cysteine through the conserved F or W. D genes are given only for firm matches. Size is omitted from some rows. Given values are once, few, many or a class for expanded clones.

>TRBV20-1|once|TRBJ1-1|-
CSATSQLNTEAFF
TGCAGTGCGACGTCACAGCTGAACACTGAAGCTTTCTTT
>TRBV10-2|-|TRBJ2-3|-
CASRSPWAVDTDTQYF
TGCGCCAGCAGATCCCCATGGGCGGTAGACACAGATACGCAGTATTTT
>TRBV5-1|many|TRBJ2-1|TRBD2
CASSAGLGSNEQFF
TGCGCCAGCAGCGCGGGACTAGGGTCTAATGAGCAGTTCTTC
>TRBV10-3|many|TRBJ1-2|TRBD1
CAISAGTGDYGYTF
TGTGCCATCAGTGCCGGGACAGGGGATTATGGCTACACCTTC
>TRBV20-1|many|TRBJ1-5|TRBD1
CSARKPGQANQPQHF
TGCAGTGCTAGGAAACCGGGACAGGCCAATCAGCCCCAGCATTTT
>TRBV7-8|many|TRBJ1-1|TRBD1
CASSARQGGNTEAFF
TGTGCCAGCAGCGCCCGACAGGGGGGGAACACTGAAGCTTTCTTT
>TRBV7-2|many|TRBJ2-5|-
CASSLAHRVGETQYF
TGTGCCAGCAGCTTAGCGCACAGGGTTGGAGAGACCCAGTACTTC
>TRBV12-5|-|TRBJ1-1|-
CASGRGGTEAFF
TGTGCTAGTGGACGGGGGGGGACTGAAGCTTTCTTT
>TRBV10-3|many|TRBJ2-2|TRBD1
CAIDRENTGELFF
TGTGCCATCGACAGGGAAAACACCGGGGAGCTGTTTTTT
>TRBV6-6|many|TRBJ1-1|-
CASSYLGQTEAFF
TGTGCCAGCAGTTACTTAGGACAGACTGAAGCTTTCTTT
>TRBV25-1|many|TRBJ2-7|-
CASSEAQLWEQYF
TGTGCCAGCAGTGAAGCCCAGCTCTGGGAGCAGTACTTC
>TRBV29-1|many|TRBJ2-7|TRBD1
CSVDSTGYEQYF
TGCAGCGTTGACTCGACAGGGTACGAGCAGTACTTC
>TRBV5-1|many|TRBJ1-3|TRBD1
CASSQRVVTGNRGGNTIYF
TGCGCCAGCAGCCAACGAGTTGTGACAGGGAACCGAGGTGGAAACACCATATATTTT
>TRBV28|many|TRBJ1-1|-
CASSRTVLTEAFF
TGTGCCAGCAGTCGGACAGTACTAACTGAAGCTTTCTTT
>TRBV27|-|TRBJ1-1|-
CASSLWGRTEAFF
TGTGCCAGCAGTTTATGGGGAAGAACTGAAGCTTTCTTT
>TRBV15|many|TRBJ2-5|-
CATSRVGETQYF
TGTGCCACCAGCAGAGTGGGAGAGACCCAGTACTTC
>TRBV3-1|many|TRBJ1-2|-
CASSQGVWASRGNYGYTF
TGTGCCAGCAGCCAAGGGGTGTGGGCCTCTCGAGGGAACTATGGCTACACCTTC
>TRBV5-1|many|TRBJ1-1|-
CASSAGANTEAFF
TGCGCCAGCAGCGCGGGAGCTAACACTGAAGCTTTCTTT
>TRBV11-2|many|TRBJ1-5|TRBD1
CASSSQGGSQPQHF
TGTGCCAGCAGCTCTCAGGGGGGGAGTCAGCCCCAGCATTTT
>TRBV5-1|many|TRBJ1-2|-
CASSLQGALRGYTF
TGCGCCAGCAGCCTCCAGGGTGCCTTGAGGGGCTACACCTTC
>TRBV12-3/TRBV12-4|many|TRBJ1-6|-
CASSPRGGGTNSPLHF
TGTGCCAGCAGTCCGCGAGGTGGGGGTACTAATTCACCCCTCCACTTT
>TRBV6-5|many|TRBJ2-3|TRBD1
CASSYGTVTDTQYF
TGTGCCAGCAGTTACGGGACAGTCACAGATACGCAGTATTTT
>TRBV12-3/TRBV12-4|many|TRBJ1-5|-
CASSLARKGYDQPQHF
TGTGCCAGCAGTTTAGCGCGTAAGGGATACGATCAGCCCCAGCATTTT
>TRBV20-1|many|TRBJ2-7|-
CSARDLVLYEQYF
TGCAGTGCTAGAGATCTAGTCCTCTACGAGCAGTACTTC
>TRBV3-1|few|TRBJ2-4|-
CASCFLGTPILAKNIQYF
TGTGCCAGCTGTTTCTTAGGAACCCCCATCCTAGCCAAAAACATTCAGTACTTC
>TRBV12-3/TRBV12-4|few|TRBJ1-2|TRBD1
CASSSSQGAFGYTF
TGTGCCAGCAGTTCAAGTCAGGGGGCGTTCGGCTACACCTTC
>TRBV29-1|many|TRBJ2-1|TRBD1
CSVEEFGTGGSEQFF
TGCAGCGTTGAAGAATTTGGGACAGGGGGCAGTGAGCAGTTCTTC
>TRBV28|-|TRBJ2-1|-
CAMGPRLLGSYNEQFF
TGTGCCATGGGCCCCCGGCTCCTCGGGTCCTACAATGAGCAGTTCTTC
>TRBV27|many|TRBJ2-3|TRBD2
CASSWSGTSGSLSQYF
TGTGCCAGCAGTTGGTCCGGGACTAGCGGGAGCCTATCGCAGTATTTT
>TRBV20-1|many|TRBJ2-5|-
CSARDLLFNTKTQYF
TGCAGTGCTAGAGATCTCCTTTTCAATACGAAGACCCAGTACTTC
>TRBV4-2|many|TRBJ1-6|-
CASSQEVGMNSPLHF
TGTGCCAGCAGCCAAGAGGTAGGGATGAATTCACCCCTCCACTTT
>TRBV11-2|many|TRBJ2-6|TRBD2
CASSPQGLAAGSGANVLTF
TGTGCCAGCAGCCCCCAGGGACTAGCGGCCGGCTCTGGGGCCAACGTCCTGACTTTC
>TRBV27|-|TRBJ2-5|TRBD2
CACNLFSGGSKETQYF
TGTGCCTGCAATTTATTTTCCGGCGGGAGCAAAGAGACCCAGTACTTC
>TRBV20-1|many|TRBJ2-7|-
CSANPGFSYEQYF
TGCAGTGCCAATCCAGGGTTCTCCTACGAGCAGTACTTC
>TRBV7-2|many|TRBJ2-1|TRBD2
CASSGQGLAGTGSYNEQFF
TGTGCCAGCAGCGGACAGGGACTAGCGGGCACCGGCTCCTACAATGAGCAGTTCTTC
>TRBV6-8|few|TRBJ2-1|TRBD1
CASSMRTGNSSYNEQFF
TGTGCCAGCAGTATGAGGACAGGGAACAGCTCCTACAATGAGCAGTTCTTC
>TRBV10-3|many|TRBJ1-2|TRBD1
CAISESLSGGNYGYTF
TGTGCCATCAGTGAGTCGTTGTCAGGGGGTAACTATGGCTACACCTTC
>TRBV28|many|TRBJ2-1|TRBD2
CASSRIAGRQYNEQFF
TGTGCCAGCAGTAGAATAGCGGGACGTCAATACAATGAGCAGTTCTTC
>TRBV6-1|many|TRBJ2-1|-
CASSEYLVGRLYNEQFF
TGTGCCAGCAGTGAATACCTAGTAGGGAGACTTTACAATGAGCAGTTCTTC